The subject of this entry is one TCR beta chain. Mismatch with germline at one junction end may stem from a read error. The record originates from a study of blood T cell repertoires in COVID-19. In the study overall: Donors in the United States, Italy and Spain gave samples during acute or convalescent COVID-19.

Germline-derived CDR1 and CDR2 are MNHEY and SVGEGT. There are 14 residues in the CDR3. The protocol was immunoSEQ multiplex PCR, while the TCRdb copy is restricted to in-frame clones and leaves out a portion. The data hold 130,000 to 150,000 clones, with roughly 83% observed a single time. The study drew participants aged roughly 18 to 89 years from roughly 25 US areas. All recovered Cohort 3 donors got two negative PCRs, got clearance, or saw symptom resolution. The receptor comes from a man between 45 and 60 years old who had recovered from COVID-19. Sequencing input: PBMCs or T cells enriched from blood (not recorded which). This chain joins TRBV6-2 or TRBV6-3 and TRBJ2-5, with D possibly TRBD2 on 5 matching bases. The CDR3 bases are TGTGCCAGCAGTGGGTTCGGGAACCAGGAGACCCAGTACTTC. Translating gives CASSGFGNQETQYF.